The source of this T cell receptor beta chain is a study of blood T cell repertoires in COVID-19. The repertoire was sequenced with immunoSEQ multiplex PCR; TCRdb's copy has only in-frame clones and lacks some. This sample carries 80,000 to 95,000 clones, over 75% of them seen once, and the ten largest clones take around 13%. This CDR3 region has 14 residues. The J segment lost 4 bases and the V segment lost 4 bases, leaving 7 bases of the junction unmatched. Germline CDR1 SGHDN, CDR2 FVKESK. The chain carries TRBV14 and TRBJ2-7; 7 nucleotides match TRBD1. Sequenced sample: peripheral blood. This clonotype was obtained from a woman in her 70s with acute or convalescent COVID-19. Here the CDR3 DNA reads TGTGCCAGCAGCCCTCTGGGACAGCCTTACGAGCAGTACGTC. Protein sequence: CASSPLGQPYEQYV.